This T cell receptor beta chain was sequenced during a study of control samples from healthy donors and cancer patients. This CDR3 comprises 11 residues. Germline lookup yields CDR1 MGHDK and CDR2 SYGVNS. V lost 6 bases and J lost 5, with 4 bases in between. Measured with immunoSEQ multiplex PCR; TCRdb has only the in-frame clones, and not every one. The table has some 100,000 clones, roughly nine tenths seen once. V is TRBV25-1 and J is TRBJ2-2; D ambiguous. The sequence was obtained from a woman aged 50 to 60 in good health. What was sequenced was blood. This CDR3 is CASRKTGELFF. Written as DNA, the CDR3 is TGTGCCAGCAGAAAGACCGGGGAGCTGTTTTTT. The full variable domain, its missing parts supplied by reference TRBV25-1 and TRBJ2-2, is EADIYQTPRYLVIGTGKKITLECSQTMGHDKMYWYQQDPGMELHLIHYSYGVNSTEKGDLSSESTVSRIRTEHFPLTLESARPSHTSQYLCASRKTGELFFGEGSRLTVL.